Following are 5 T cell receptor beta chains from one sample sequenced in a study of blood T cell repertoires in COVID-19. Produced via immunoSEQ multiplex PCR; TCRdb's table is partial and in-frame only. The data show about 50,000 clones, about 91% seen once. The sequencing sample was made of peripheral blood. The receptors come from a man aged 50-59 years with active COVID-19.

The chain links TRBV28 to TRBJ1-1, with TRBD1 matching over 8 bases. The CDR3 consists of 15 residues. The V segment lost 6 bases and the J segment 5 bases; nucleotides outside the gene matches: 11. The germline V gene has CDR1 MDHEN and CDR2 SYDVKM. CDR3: CASSSAGQGRTEAFF. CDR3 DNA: TGTGCCAGCAGCTCCGCCGGACAGGGTCGGACTGAAGCTTTCTTT.

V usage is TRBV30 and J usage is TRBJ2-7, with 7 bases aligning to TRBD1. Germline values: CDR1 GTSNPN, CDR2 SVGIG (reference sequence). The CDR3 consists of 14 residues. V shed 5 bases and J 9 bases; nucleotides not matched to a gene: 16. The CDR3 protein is CAWGRWDRGLGQYF. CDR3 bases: TGTGCCTGGGGTAGGTGGGATAGGGGGCTTGGGCAGTACTTC. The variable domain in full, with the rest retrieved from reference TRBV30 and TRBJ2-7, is SQTIHQWPATLVQPVGSPLSLECTVEGTSNPNLYWYRQAAGRGLQLLFYSVGIGQISSEVPQNLSASRPQDRQFILSSKKLLLSDSGFYLCAWGRWDRGLGQYFGPGTRLTVT.

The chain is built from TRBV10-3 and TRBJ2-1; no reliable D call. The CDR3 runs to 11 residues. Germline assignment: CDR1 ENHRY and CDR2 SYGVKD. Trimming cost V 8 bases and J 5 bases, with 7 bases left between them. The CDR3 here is CAILVHNEQFF. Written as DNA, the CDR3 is TGTGCCATCCTAGTTCACAATGAGCAGTTCTTC.

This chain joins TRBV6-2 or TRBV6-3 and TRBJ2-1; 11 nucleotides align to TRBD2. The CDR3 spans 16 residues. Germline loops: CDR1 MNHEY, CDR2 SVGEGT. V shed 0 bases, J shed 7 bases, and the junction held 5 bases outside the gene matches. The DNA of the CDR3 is TGTGCCAGCAGTTACTCCTTAGCGGGGGGGCAAAATGAGCAGTTCTTC. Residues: CASSYSLAGGQNEQFF.

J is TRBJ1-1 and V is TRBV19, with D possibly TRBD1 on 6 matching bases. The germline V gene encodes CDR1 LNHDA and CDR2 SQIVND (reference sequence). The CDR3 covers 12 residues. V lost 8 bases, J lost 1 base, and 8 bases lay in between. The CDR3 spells CASRRGNTEAFF. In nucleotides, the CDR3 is TGTGCCAGTCGCAGGGGGAACACTGAAGCTTTCTTT.